This T cell receptor beta chain was sequenced during a study of identical twins. General study findings and limits: Alpha sequences that were out-of-frame and twin-shared showed an excess of low generation probability.

This clonotype turned up a few times. Its antigen is unknown. CDR3 length: 17 amino acids. Germline lookup yields CDR1 ENHRY and CDR2 SYGVKD. Germline trimming cut 4 bases from V and 7 bases from J; bases unmatched to any gene: 12. MiXCR, run by TCRdb on the 5' RACE reads, gives a single entry per CDR3 protein. This sample carries over 550,000 distinct CDR3 sequences, 7.1% of them seen once, and the ten largest clones take over 1.5%. This sample was also put to use in a study of yellow fever vaccine responses in identical twins.

The sequence was obtained from a woman younger than 35 in good health. The sample comprised PBMCs. The chain joins TRBV10-3 to TRBJ2-2; TRBD2 matches 10 bases. As DNA, the CDR3 is TGTGCCATCAGTGGATTAGCGGGAGGTACCTTCGGCGGGGAGCTGTTTTTT. Translated: CAISGLAGGTFGGELFF.